This entry lists 2 T cell receptor beta chains sequenced from one sample in a study of blood T cells in healthy people across ages. Sample-barcoded 5' priming and a J-beta primer mix drove a second PCR of roughly 6 to 12 cycles. TCRdb fed the 5' RACE reads into MiXCR, producing one record per CDR3 protein. The sample shows 1,800,000 or so distinct CDR3 sequences, around 40% of them seen only once. Sequencing was carried out using blood. The receptor source for this set is a human donor in good health.

V and J are TRBV7-2 and TRBJ1-2; D unclear. Trimming took 1 base from V and 3 from J, leaving 15 bases between them. This CDR3 spans 16 amino acids. Germline assignment: CDR1 SGHTA and CDR2 FQGNSA. The CDR3, as DNA: TGTGCCAGCAGCTTAGGGCAGAACGTAGGATACTATGGCTACACCTTC. Its protein is CASSLGQNVGYYGYTF.

Turning to this clonotype: A much larger clonotype is one base distant, so this may be a read error. This sequence joins TRBV2 and TRBJ2-1; 14 positions match TRBD2. The CDR3 extends over 16 amino acids. Germline lookup yields CDR1 SNHLY and CDR2 FYNNEI. The CDR3 protein is CTSWRLAGGHGNEQFF. For the CDR3, the DNA is TGTACCAGCTGGAGACTAGCGGGGGGGCATGGAAATGAGCAGTTCTTC.